A single sample is the source of the 6 T cell receptor beta chains below, sequenced in a study of cytomegalovirus exposure and HLA in healthy donors. PCR amplification relied on 60 Vbeta primers (plus 13 Jbeta primers). Sequencing used immunoSEQ multiplex PCR; TCRdb keeps in-frame clones, though not all of them. The sample shows about 31,000 clones, 85% to 90% of them seen only once. The sample taken for sequencing was PBMCs. Receptors originate from a boy between 10 and 17 years old in good health and CMV-seronegative.

This chain uses TRBV28 with TRBJ1-2, with D possibly TRBD1 on 5 matching bases. Germline CDR1 is MDHEN and CDR2 is SYDVKM. V lost 3 bases, J lost 8 bases, and 13 bases lay in between. The length of the CDR3 is 13 residues. Here the CDR3 reads CASSLGQGSGYTF. CDR3 DNA sequence: TGTGCCAGCAGTTTGGGGCAGGGCTCCGGCTACACCTTC.

The rearrangement uses TRBV11-2 and TRBJ2-3, with D maybe TRBD1 (5 bases). The CDR3 totals 14 residues. Germline CDR1 reads SGHAT; CDR2 reads FQNNGV. V lost 3 bases and J 1 base, leaving 8 bases between the germline ends. The DNA of the CDR3 is TGTGCCAGCAGCTTGGAAGGGGGCACAGATACGCAGTATTTT. It yields the protein CASSLEGGTDTQYF.

The V gene is TRBV6-5, the J gene TRBJ1-3; maybe TRBD1 (6 bases). This CDR3 has 15 amino acids. Per germline, CDR1 MNHEY and CDR2 SVGAGI. V was pared by 7 bases and J by 3 bases, with 16 bases between. Here the CDR3 DNA reads TGTGCCAGCAAATCAACAGGGTTAGGTGGAAACACCATATATTTT. Translated, it gives CASKSTGLGGNTIYF.

This sequence joins TRBV5-1 and TRBJ2-2; D possibly corresponds to TRBD1 (6 bases). Germline values: CDR1 SGHRS, CDR2 YFSETQ. The CDR3 covers 21 residues. The V gene lost 1 base and the J gene lost 4 bases, with 29 bases spanning the gap. Here the CDR3 reads CASSLWSPGHPIIKSTGELFF. The CDR3 nucleotides are TGCGCCAGCAGCTTGTGGAGTCCGGGACATCCGATAATTAAAAGCACCGGGGAGCTGTTTTTT.

The chain combines TRBV6-4 with TRBJ2-7, with 8 bases lining up with TRBD1. CDR3 length: 15 amino acids. V lost 6 bases, J lost 0 bases, and 7 bases stayed unmatched. Germline CDR1 MRHNA, CDR2 SNTAGT. The CDR3 reads CASRAFQGASYEQYF. CDR3 nucleotides: TGTGCCAGCAGAGCCTTTCAGGGGGCCTCCTACGAGCAGTACTTC.

This rearrangement joins TRBV7-3 to TRBJ2-3, with D possibly matching TRBD1 (6 bases). This CDR3 has 15 residues. V dropped 2 bases and J dropped 2 bases, with 11 bases sitting between them. Germline values: CDR1 SGHTA, CDR2 FQGTGA. The CDR3 reads CASSLGRGLTDTQYF. The DNA of the CDR3 is TGTGCCAGCAGCTTAGGCAGGGGCCTCACAGATACGCAGTATTTT.